The clone carrying this T cell receptor (beta chain) has just a few counts. Antigen: not known. The PCR ran on 60 Vbeta and 13 Jbeta primers. Clones were read by immunoSEQ multiplex PCR, and TCRdb kept only the in-frame ones, dropping some. Of about 140,000 clones listed, 80% were seen once; the top ten hold 2.9%. The source of the sample is a study of cytomegalovirus exposure and HLA in healthy donors. Notes on the study in general: Later examination showed HLA-associated TCR beta chains had greater clonal expansion than equally common others. Another analysis was done later, and it associated approximately 15,000 TCR beta sequences with HLA alleles at 0.05 false discovery rate.

This TCR came from a woman in her 30s in good health and CMV-seronegative. The sample comprised PBMCs.

CDR3 DNA sequence: TGTGCCAGCAGCGGGGAGGGTGGCACTGAAGCTTTCTTT. Its protein product is CASSGEGGTEAFF. This chain connects TRBV11-3 to TRBJ1-1, with unresolved D. Germline V gene sequence: CDR1 SGHNT, CDR2 YENEEA. CDR3 length: 13 residues. V lost 5 bases to trimming and J lost 4 bases, with 11 bases between them.